The TCR beta chain described here comes from a study of CD8 T cells in Susac syndrome. Study-wide points: The study found that Susac CD8+ clonal expansion peaked in TEMRA cells and active patients.

CDR3 size: 15 residues. With 6 bases clipped from V and 0 bases from J, the junction kept 5 bases outside the gene matches. Germline CDR1 reads SGHRS; CDR2 reads YFSETQ. An input of about 0.5 to 1 ug of RNA was subjected to reverse transcription using random hexamers. TCRdb used MiXCR to reprocess the immunoSEQ multiplex PCR reads, holding one entry per CDR3 protein. The repertoire holds 95,000 to 150,000 distinct CDR3 sequences, with roughly 94% as singletons. Worth noting for this clonotype: Its antigen remains unknown.

Diagnostic criteria for definite or probable disease, in their recently defined form, were met by the patients with Susac syndrome. Sequenced sample: CD8+ T cells from PBMCs. The chain combines TRBV5-1 with TRBJ2-3, with 9 nucleotides matching TRBD1. The sequence was obtained from a human donor with Susac syndrome. The CDR3 protein is CASKVDRGSTDTQYF. As DNA, the CDR3 is TGCGCCAGCAAAGTGGACAGGGGAAGCACAGATACGCAGTATTTT.